Below are 15 T cell receptor beta chains sequenced from a single sample in a study of blood T cell repertoires in COVID-19. TCRdb's table, derived via immunoSEQ multiplex PCR, lists solely in-frame clones and lacks some. The data show tens of thousands of clones, roughly 87% seen once. The sequenced sample consisted of peripheral blood. The source is a young man with COVID-19, enrolled during active disease.

This sequence joins TRBV15 and TRBJ2-7, with TRBD1 as a possible D gene (6 bases). Germline V lookup: CDR1 LNHNV, CDR2 YYDKDF (reference sequence). With 5 bases removed from V and 4 bases from J, the gap between germline ends came to 21 bases. The CDR3 contains 16 residues. CDR3 sequence reads: CATSATLPDRTYEQYF. CDR3 in DNA: TGTGCCACCAGCGCGACGCTCCCGGACAGAACATACGAGCAGTACTTC.

This chain uses TRBV11-2 with TRBJ2-3; 8 bases are a match to TRBD2. CDR1 and CDR2 (germline): SGHAT, FQNNGV. V shed 0 bases and J 7 bases; nucleotides not matched to a gene: 6. CDR3 length: 15 amino acids. CDR3 sequence: CASSLDQWTSNTQYF. CDR3 nucleotide sequence: TGTGCCAGCAGCTTAGATCAATGGACTAGCAATACGCAGTATTTT.

The chain couples TRBV7-9 to TRBJ2-3; perhaps TRBD1 as D (5 bases). CDR1 and CDR2 from the germline V gene are SEHNR and FQNEAQ (reference sequence). The V and J ends lost 1 base and 5 bases respectively, with 16 bases between them. The CDR3 sequence is 16 residues long. In DNA, the CDR3 is TGTGCCAGCAGCTTAGTTCCAGGGTGGTCGGGAGATACGCAGTATTTT. Its protein product is CASSLVPGWSGDTQYF. The whole variable domain, remainder taken from reference TRBV7-9 and TRBJ2-3, is DTGVSQNPRHKITKRGQNVTFRCDPISEHNRLYWYRQTLGQGPEFLTYFQNEAQLEKSRLLSDRFSAERPKGSFSTLEIQRTEQGDSAMYLCASSLVPGWSGDTQYFGPGTRLTVL.

V usage is TRBV30 and J usage is TRBJ2-4; the match to TRBD2 covers 8 bases. This CDR3 has 16 residues. J lost 6 bases, V lost 3 bases, and 13 bases had no gene match. CDR1 is GTSNPN, CDR2 SVGIG, per germline (reference sequence). The CDR3 loop is CAWSAPRLATLNIQYF. In nucleotides, the CDR3 is TGTGCCTGGAGCGCGCCCCGACTAGCGACCCTAAACATTCAGTACTTC.

The gene calls are TRBV27 and TRBJ1-1; 7 nucleotides align to TRBD1. Looked up from germline, CDR1 is MNHEY and CDR2 is SMNVEV (reference sequence). The CDR3 runs 14 residues. The trim removed 6 bases at V and 1 base at J, leaving 5 bases unmatched. The CDR3 DNA is TGTGCCAGCAGGATAGGGGGCCCGAACACTGAAGCTTTCTTT. Protein sequence: CASRIGGPNTEAFF.

The chain combines TRBV6-5 with TRBJ2-7; 7 nucleotides line up with TRBD1. Germline V gives CDR1 MNHEY, CDR2 SVGAGI. The V segment lost 4 bases and the J segment 7 bases; nucleotides outside the gene matches: 10. This CDR3 has 14 amino acids. The CDR3 nucleotides are TGTGCCAGCAGTTTGGTAAAAGGGGGCGGGGAGCAGTACTTC. Its translation: CASSLVKGGGEQYF.

V gene TRBV5-4 combines with J gene TRBJ2-7, with a weak D call TRBD1 (5 bases). Trimming cost V 2 bases and J 6 bases, with 15 bases left between them. This CDR3 contains 14 residues. Germline CDR1 reads SGHNT; CDR2 reads YYREEE (reference sequence). The CDR3, as DNA: TGTGCCAGCAGCTTCGGAAACCAGGGATTCGAGCAGTACTTC. It translates to CASSFGNQGFEQYF.

The chain joins TRBV15 to TRBJ2-5; 9 nucleotides match TRBD1. Trimming took 5 bases from V and 2 from J; bases not matched to a gene: 6. The CDR3 is 15 residues long. The germline CDR1 and CDR2 sequences are LNHNV and YYDKDF (reference sequence). The chain's CDR3 is CATSAGTGKQETQYF. DNA for the CDR3: TGTGCCACCAGCGCCGGGACAGGGAAGCAAGAGACCCAGTACTTC.

V gene TRBV24-1 combines with J gene TRBJ2-2, with 8 bases that match TRBD2. The length of the CDR3 is 17 residues. Germline trimming cut 0 bases from V and 1 base from J; bases unmatched to any gene: 3. The germline V gene has CDR1 KGHDR and CDR2 SFDVKD. CDR3 sequence (DNA): TGTGCCACCAGTGATTTGTTTAGCGGGGAGAACACCGGGGAGCTGTTTTTT. It is translated as CATSDLFSGENTGELFF.

This chain joins TRBV4-1 and TRBJ1-4; no firm D call. This CDR3 comprises 14 residues. Germline V gene data show CDR1 as MGHRA and CDR2 as YSYEKL. The V end was cut by 3 bases, the J end by 8 bases, with 13 bases between. This CDR3 is CASSQEVLNEKLFF. In nucleotides, the CDR3 is TGCGCCAGCAGCCAGGAGGTCTTAAACGAAAAACTGTTTTTT.

The rearrangement uses TRBV11-2 and TRBJ2-2; D unresolved. Trimming removed 5 bases at V and 2 bases at J, with 3 bases between. This CDR3 spans 12 amino acids. CDR1 and CDR2 (germline): SGHAT, FQNNGV. In DNA, the CDR3 is TGTGCCAGCAGCCTTAACACCGGGGAGCTGTTTTTT. Its translation is CASSLNTGELFF.

With regard to this clone: Additional DNA sequences in this sample encode the identical CDR3. The chain joins TRBV4-3 to TRBJ2-2, with 7 nucleotides matching TRBD2. Looked up from germline, CDR1 is LGHNA and CDR2 is YSLEER. Germline trimming cut 8 bases from V and 2 bases from J; bases unmatched to any gene: 5. The CDR3 totals 14 residues. For the CDR3, the DNA is TGCGCCAGCGGGAGGGCAGGTAACACCGGGGAGCTGTTTTTT. Translation: CASGRAGNTGELFF.

This clone was picked up a small number of times. The J gene is TRBJ2-4, the V gene TRBV18, with D maybe TRBD1 (6 bases). Germline V gene lookup returns CDR1 KGHSH and CDR2 LQKENI. V lost 2 bases to trimming and J lost 5 bases, with 7 bases between them. The CDR3 runs 13 residues. In DNA, the CDR3 is TGTGCCAGCTCACCAAACAGGGAAAACATTCAGTACTTC. This codes for CASSPNRENIQYF.

V and J are TRBV3-1 (or the pseudogene TRBV3-2) and TRBJ2-1; D unclear. With 4 bases removed from V and 9 bases from J, the gap between germline ends came to 16 bases. This CDR3 has 14 amino acids. CDR1 LGHDT and CDR2 YNNKEL come from the germline V gene (reference sequence). CDR3 DNA: TGTGCCAGCAGCCTTTCCCGTGGGCGTAGTGAGCAGTTCTTC. Translating gives CASSLSRGRSEQFF.

The rearrangement links TRBV9 to TRBJ1-1, with D perhaps matching TRBD1 (6 bases). Germline V lookup: CDR1 SGDLS, CDR2 YYNGEE. The length of the CDR3 is 13 residues. V was clipped by 0 bases and J by 3 bases, with 6 bases between them. CDR3 loop: CASSVEGDTEAFF. The CDR3 coding sequence is TGTGCCAGCAGCGTAGAGGGGGACACTGAAGCTTTCTTT.